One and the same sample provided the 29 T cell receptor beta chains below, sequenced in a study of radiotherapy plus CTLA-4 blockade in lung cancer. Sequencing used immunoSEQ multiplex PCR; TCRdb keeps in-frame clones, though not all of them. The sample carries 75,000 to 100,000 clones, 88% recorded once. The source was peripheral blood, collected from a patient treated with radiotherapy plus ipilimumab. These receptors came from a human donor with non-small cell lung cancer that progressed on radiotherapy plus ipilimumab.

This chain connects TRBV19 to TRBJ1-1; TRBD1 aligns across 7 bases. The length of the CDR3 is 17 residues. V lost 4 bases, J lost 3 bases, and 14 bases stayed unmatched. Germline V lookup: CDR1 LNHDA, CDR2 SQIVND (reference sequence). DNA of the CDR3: TGTGCCAGTAGTACCCTGACGAGGGGGCTTGGTTACACTGAAGCTTTCTTT. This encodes CASSTLTRGLGYTEAFF.

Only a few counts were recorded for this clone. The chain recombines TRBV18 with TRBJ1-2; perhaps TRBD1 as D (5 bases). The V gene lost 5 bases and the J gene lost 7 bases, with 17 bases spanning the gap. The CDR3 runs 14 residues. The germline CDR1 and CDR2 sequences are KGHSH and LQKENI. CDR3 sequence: CASSSQEPHGGYTF. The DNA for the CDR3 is TGTGCCAGCTCATCACAGGAGCCCCACGGTGGCTACACCTTC.

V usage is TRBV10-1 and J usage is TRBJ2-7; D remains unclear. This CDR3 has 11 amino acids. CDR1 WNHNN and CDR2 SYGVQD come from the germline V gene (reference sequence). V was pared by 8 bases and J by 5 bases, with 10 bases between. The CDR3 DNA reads TGCGCCAGCGGTGTGGCGGACGAGCAGTACTTC. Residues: CASGVADEQYF.

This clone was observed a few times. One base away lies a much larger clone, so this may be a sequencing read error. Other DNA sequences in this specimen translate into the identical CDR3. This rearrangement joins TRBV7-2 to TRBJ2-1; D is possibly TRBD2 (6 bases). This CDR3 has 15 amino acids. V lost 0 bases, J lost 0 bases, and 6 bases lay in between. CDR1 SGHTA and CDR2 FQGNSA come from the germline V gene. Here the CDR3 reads CASSLAGSSYNEQFF. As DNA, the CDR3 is TGTGCCAGCAGCTTAGCCGGGAGCTCCTACAATGAGCAGTTCTTC.

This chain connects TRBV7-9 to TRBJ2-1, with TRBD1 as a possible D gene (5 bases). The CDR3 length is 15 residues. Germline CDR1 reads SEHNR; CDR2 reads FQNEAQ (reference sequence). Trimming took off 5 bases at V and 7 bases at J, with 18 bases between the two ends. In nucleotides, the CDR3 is TGTGCCAGCAGCCCCCTGGGGCCGAGTGGGAATGAGCAGTTCTTC. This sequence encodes CASSPLGPSGNEQFF.

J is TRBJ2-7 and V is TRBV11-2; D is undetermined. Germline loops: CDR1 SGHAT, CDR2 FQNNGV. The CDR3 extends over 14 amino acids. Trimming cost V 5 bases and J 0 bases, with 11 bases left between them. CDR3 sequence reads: CASSPQTRSYEQYF. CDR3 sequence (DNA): TGTGCCAGCAGCCCACAGACCCGCTCCTACGAGCAGTACTTC.

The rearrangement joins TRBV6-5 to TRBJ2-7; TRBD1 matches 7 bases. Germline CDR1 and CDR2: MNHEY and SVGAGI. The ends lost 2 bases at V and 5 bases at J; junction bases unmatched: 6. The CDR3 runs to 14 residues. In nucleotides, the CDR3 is TGTGCCAGCAGTTACGACGACAGGGCCCACGAGCAGTACTTC. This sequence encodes CASSYDDRAHEQYF.

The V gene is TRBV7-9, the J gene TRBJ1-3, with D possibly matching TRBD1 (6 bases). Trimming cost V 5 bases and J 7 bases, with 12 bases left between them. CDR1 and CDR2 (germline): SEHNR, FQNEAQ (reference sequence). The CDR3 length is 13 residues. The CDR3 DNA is TGTGCCAGCAGCCAACAGGGATGGAACACCATATATTTT. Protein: CASSQQGWNTIYF.

DNA of the CDR3: TGCGCCAGCAGTGAGGGAAAGGGCGCCAAAAACATTCAGTACTTC. It codes for CASSEGKGAKNIQYF. The chain carries TRBV10-2 and TRBJ2-4; unclear D gene. There are 15 residues in the CDR3. V dropped 2 bases and J dropped 1 base, with 9 bases sitting between them. In germline, CDR1 is WSHSY, CDR2 SAAADI.

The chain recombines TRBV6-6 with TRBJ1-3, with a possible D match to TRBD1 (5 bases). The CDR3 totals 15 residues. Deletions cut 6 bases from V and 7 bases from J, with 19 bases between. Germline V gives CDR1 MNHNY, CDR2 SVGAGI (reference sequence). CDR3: CASSQAGTVWNTIYF. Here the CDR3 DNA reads TGTGCCAGCAGCCAGGCAGGGACGGTTTGGAACACCATATATTTT.

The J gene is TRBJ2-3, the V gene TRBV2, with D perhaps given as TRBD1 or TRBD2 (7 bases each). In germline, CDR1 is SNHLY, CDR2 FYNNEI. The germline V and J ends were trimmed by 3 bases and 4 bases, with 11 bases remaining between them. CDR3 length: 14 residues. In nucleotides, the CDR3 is TGTGCCAGCAGTGAGGCAGGGGGGGCAGATACGCAGTATTTT. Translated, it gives CASSEAGGADTQYF.

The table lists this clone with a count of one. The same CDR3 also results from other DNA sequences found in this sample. The CDR3 is CSARGGDTIYF. The CDR3 DNA reads as TGCAGTGCTAGAGGCGGAGACACCATATATTTT. V and J are TRBV20-1 and TRBJ1-3; D is unresolved. The CDR3 is 11 residues long. The V gene's germline CDR1 is DFQATT and CDR2 SNEGSKA (reference sequence). Trimming took off 1 base at V and 8 bases at J, with 6 bases between the two ends.

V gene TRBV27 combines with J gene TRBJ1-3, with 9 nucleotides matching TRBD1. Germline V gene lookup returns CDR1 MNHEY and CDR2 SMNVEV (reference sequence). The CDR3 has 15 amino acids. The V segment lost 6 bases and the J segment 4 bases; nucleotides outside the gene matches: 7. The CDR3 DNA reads TGTGCCAGCAGCTTAACGGGACAGGGCGGAAACACCATATATTTT. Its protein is CASSLTGQGGNTIYF.

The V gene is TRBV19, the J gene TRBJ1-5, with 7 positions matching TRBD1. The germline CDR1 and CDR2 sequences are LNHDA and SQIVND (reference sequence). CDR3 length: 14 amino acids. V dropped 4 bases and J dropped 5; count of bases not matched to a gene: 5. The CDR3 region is CASSTQGTHQPQHF. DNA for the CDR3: TGTGCCAGTAGTACACAGGGGACCCATCAGCCCCAGCATTTT. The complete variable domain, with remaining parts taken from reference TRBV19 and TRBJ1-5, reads DGGITQSPKYLFRKEGQNVTLSCEQNLNHDAMYWYRQDPGQGLRLIYYSQIVNDFQKGDIAEGYSVSREKKESFPLTVTSAQKNPTAFYLCASSTQGTHQPQHFGDGTRLSIL.

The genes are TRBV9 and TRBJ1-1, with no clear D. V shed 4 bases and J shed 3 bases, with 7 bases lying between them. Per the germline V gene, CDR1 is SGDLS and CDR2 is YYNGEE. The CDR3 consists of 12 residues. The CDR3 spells CASSSWDTEAFF. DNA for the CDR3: TGTGCCAGCAGCTCTTGGGACACTGAAGCTTTCTTT.

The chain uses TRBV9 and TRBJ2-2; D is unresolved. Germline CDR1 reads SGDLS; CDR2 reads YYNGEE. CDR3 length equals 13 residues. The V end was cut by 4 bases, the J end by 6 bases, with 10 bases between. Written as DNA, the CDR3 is TGTGCCAGCAGCTCAGACGTCGCCGGGGAGCTGTTTTTT. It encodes CASSSDVAGELFF.

CDR3 protein: CASSGIRVQKNEKLFF. In nucleotides, the CDR3 is TGTGCCAGCTCGGGTATTCGGGTACAGAAAAATGAAAAACTGTTTTTT. The genes are TRBV18 and TRBJ1-4; D not certain. V gave up 6 bases and J gave up 5 bases, with 19 bases separating them. Germline V gene lookup returns CDR1 KGHSH and CDR2 LQKENI. The CDR3 spans 16 residues.

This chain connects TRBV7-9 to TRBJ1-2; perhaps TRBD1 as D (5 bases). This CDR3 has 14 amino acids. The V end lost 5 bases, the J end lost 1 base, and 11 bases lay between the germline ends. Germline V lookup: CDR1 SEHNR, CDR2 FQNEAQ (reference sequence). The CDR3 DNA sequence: TGTGCCAGCAGCATGGGGCGGAATAACTATGGCTACACCTTC. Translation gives CASSMGRNNYGYTF.

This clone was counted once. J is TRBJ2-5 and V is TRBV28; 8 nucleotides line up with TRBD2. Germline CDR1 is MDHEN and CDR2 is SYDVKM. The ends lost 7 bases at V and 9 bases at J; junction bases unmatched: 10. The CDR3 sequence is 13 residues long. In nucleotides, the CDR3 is TGTGCCAGCACTAAGGGGACTAGGGTGGCCCAGTACTTC. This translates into CASTKGTRVAQYF. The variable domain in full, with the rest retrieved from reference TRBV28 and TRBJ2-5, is DVKVTQSSRYLVKRTGEKVFLECVQDMDHENMFWYRQDPGLGLRLIYFSYDVKMKEKGDIPEGYSVSREKKERFSLILESASTNQTSMYLCASTKGTRVAQYFGPGTRLLVL.

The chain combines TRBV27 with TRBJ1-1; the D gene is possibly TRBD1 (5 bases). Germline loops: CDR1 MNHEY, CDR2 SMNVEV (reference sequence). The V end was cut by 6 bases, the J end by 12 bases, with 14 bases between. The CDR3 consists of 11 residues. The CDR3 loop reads CASRNGTVTFF. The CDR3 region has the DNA TGTGCCAGCAGGAATGGGACGGTAACTTTCTTT.

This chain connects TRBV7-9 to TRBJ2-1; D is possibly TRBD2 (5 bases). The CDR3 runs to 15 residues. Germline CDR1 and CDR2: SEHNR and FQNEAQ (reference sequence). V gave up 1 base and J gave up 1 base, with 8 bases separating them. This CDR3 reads CASSLDRGSYNEQFF. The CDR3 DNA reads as TGTGCCAGCAGCTTAGATCGGGGATCCTACAATGAGCAGTTCTTC.

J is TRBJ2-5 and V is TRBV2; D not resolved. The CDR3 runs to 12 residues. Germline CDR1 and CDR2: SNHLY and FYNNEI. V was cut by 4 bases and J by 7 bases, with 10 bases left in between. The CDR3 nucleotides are TGTGCCAGCAGTGGTTCTAGTTCGACCCAGTACTTC. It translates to CASSGSSSTQYF.

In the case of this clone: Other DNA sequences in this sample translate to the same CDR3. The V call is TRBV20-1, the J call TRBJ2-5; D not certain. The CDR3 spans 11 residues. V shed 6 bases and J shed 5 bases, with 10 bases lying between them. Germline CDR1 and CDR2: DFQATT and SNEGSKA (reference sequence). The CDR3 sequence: CSARVRETQYF. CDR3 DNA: TGCAGTGCACGAGTTCGGGAGACCCAGTACTTC.

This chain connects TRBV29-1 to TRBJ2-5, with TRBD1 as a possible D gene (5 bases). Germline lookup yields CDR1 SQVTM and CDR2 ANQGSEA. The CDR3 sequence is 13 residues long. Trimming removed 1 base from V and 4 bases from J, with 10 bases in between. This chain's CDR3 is CSVEAGLGETQYF. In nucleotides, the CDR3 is TGCAGCGTTGAAGCAGGGTTGGGAGAGACCCAGTACTTC.

Written as DNA, the CDR3 is TGTGCCAGCAGTTTTCAACCTCGCTATGGCTACACCTTC. Its protein is CASSFQPRYGYTF. The chain uses TRBV27 and TRBJ1-2; the D is unclear. CDR3 length equals 13 residues. The germline V gene has CDR1 MNHEY and CDR2 SMNVEV (reference sequence). V dropped 3 bases and J dropped 4 bases, with 9 bases sitting between them.

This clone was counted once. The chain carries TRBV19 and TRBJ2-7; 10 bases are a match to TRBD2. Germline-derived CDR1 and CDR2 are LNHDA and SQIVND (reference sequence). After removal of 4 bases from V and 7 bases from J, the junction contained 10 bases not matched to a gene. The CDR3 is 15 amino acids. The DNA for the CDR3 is TGTGCCAGTAGTACCACGAGCGGGAGGGCGTATGAGCAGTACTTC. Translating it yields CASSTTSGRAYEQYF.

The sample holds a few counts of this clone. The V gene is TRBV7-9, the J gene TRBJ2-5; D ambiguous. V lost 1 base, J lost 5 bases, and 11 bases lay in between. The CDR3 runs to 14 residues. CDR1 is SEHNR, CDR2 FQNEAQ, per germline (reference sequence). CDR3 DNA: TGTGCCAGCAGCTTAGGTGTTAGCCCGGAGACCCAGTACTTC. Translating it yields CASSLGVSPETQYF.

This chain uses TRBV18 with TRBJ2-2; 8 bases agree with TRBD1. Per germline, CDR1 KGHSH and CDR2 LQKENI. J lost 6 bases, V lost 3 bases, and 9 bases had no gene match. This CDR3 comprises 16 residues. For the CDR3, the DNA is TGTGCCAGCTCACCCGCGGACAGGGCACTTTCCGGGGAGCTGTTTTTT. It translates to CASSPADRALSGELFF.

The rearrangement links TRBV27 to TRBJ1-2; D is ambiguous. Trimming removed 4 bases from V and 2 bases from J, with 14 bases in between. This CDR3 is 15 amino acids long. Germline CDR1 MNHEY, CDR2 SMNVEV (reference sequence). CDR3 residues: CASSSYDKVNYGYTF. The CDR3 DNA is TGTGCCAGCAGTTCATACGACAAAGTAAACTATGGCTACACCTTC.